Listed below are T cell receptor beta chains from one sample, sequenced in a study of blood T cell repertoires in COVID-19. Some clones are missing from TCRdb's copy, which holds only in-frame ones; the method was immunoSEQ multiplex PCR. Of approximately 250,000 clones listed, 88% were seen once; the top ten hold around 1.2%. Material for sequencing was PBMCs or T cells enriched from blood (not recorded which). The receptors shown here come from a woman aged 40 to 49 with acute COVID-19. CDR3s include the opening cysteine and the closing phenylalanine or tryptophan. The order of the fields is J gene, V gene, D gene, clone size, CDR3 protein, CDR3 DNA. D genes are given only for firm matches. Only some rows state a clone size, as once, few, many or a class for expanded clones.

TRBJ2-1 TRBV7-2 NA NA CASSFTLRWGGYNEQFF TGTGCCAGCAGCTTTACCCTGCGGTGGGGCGGATACAATGAGCAGTTCTTC
TRBJ2-2 TRBV19 TRBD1 NA CASTGDRGSGELFF TGTGCCAGTACCGGGGACAGGGGTTCGGGGGAGCTGTTTTTT
TRBJ1-6 TRBV3-1/TRBV3-2 TRBD1 NA CASSRPTGLYNSPLHF TGTGCCAGCAGCCGACCGACAGGGCTCTATAATTCACCCCTCCACTTT
TRBJ2-7 TRBV5-1 TRBD2 NA CASSLVAGVDEQYF TGCGCCAGCAGCTTGGTAGCGGGAGTTGACGAGCAGTACTTC
TRBJ2-1 TRBV12-5 TRBD1 NA CASGLPDRGEQFF TGTGCTAGTGGTTTGCCCGACAGGGGGGAGCAGTTCTTC
TRBJ1-1 TRBV27 NA NA CASSHSGLRTEAFF TGTGCCAGCAGTCACTCGGGACTCAGAACCGAAGCTTTCTTT
TRBJ1-2 TRBV27 NA NA CASGNSGVTYGYTF TGTGCCAGCGGAAATTCGGGGGTTACTTATGGCTACACCTTC
TRBJ1-2 TRBV4-1 TRBD1 NA CASSLYPGQDAYGYTF TGCGCCAGCAGCCTGTATCCGGGACAGGATGCCTATGGCTACACCTTC
TRBJ1-1 TRBV5-6 NA NA CASSLNIRGTEAFF TGTGCCAGCAGCCTGAACATTAGAGGCACTGAAGCTTTCTTT
TRBJ2-3 TRBV2 NA few CASSGQGDTQYF TGTGCCAGCAGTGGTCAGGGTGATACGCAGTATTTT
TRBJ1-1 TRBV12-3/TRBV12-4 NA NA CASSFQQFTEAFF TGTGCCAGCAGTTTCCAACAGTTCACTGAAGCTTTCTTT
TRBJ2-7 TRBV11-2 NA NA CASSFGAGYSYEQYF TGTGCCAGCAGTTTTGGAGCGGGTTACTCCTACGAGCAGTACTTC
TRBJ1-6 TRBV6-5 NA NA CASSYDNSNNSPLHF TGTGCCAGCAGTTACGACAACAGTAATAATTCACCCCTCCACTTT
TRBJ2-7 TRBV28 NA NA CASSLGLLTYEQYF TGTGCCAGCAGCCTTGGGCTTTTGACCTACGAGCAGTACTTC
TRBJ2-3 TRBV19 NA once CASRTGQITDTQYF TGTGCCAGTAGAACTGGACAGATAACAGATACGCAGTATTTT
TRBJ2-7 TRBV27 TRBD2 NA CASSFQSSGVGEQYF TGTGCCAGCAGTTTTCAGTCTAGCGGGGTGGGAGAGCAGTACTTC
TRBJ1-1 TRBV3-1/TRBV3-2 NA NA CASRHGFTEAFF TGTGCCAGCAGACACGGGTTCACTGAAGCTTTCTTT
TRBJ1-1 TRBV7-3 NA NA CASSLTFGHPEAFF TGTGCCAGCAGCTTAACGTTTGGGCATCCTGAAGCTTTCTTT
TRBJ1-1 TRBV16 NA NA CASIPRTASLDTEAFF TGTGCCAGCATCCCACGGACAGCCAGCCTTGACACTGAAGCTTTCTTT
TRBJ2-5 TRBV30 NA NA CAWSVLAGETQYF TGTGCCTGGAGTGTACTGGCGGGGGAGACCCAGTACTTC
TRBJ2-2 TRBV27 TRBD2 NA CASSLRGRARTGELFF TGTGCCAGCAGTTTACGAGGGAGGGCTAGAACCGGGGAGCTGTTTTTT
TRBJ2-3 TRBV10-3 TRBD2 NA CAISEREETDTQYF TGTGCCATCAGTGAACGGGAGGAAACAGATACGCAGTATTTT
TRBJ1-2 TRBV3-1/TRBV3-2 NA NA CASSQGSQLNYGYTF TGTGCCAGCAGCCAAGGTTCACAGCTTAACTATGGCTACACCTTC
TRBJ1-1 TRBV23-1 NA once CASSQSRGMLAFF TGCGCCAGCAGTCAATCGCGGGGGATGTTGGCTTTCTTT
TRBJ1-2 TRBV7-9 NA few CASSPGQSYGYTF TGTGCCAGCAGCCCAGGACAGTCCTATGGCTACACCTTC
TRBJ1-4 TRBV5-1 TRBD1 NA CASSPQGANEKLFF TGCGCCAGCAGCCCACAGGGGGCTAATGAAAAACTGTTTTTT
TRBJ2-1 TRBV7-6 TRBD2 many CASSLTGLAAYNEQFF TGTGCCAGCAGCTTAACGGGACTAGCGGCTTACAATGAGCAGTTCTTC
TRBJ2-7 TRBV5-1 NA NA CASSLGQKTYEQYF TGCGCCAGCAGCTTGGGACAGAAGACCTACGAGCAGTACTTC
TRBJ2-7 TRBV5-6 NA NA CASSRRRSSYEQYF TGTGCCAGCAGCAGGAGACGGTCCTCCTACGAGCAGTACTTC
TRBJ2-1 TRBV3-1/TRBV3-2 TRBD2 NA CASRVLAEALNEQFF TGTGCCAGCAGGGTACTAGCGGAGGCTTTGAATGAGCAGTTCTTC
TRBJ1-2 TRBV19 NA once CASKTGAATLYGYTF TGTGCCAGTAAAACTGGGGCAGCCACCCTCTATGGCTACACCTTC
TRBJ1-2 TRBV11-2 TRBD1 NA CASRKPGQGNNYGYTF TGTGCCAGCAGGAAGCCGGGACAGGGAAACAACTATGGCTACACCTTC
TRBJ2-7 TRBV6-4 NA NA CASREGRSYEQYF TGTGCCAGCAGGGAGGGCCGTTCCTACGAGCAGTACTTC
TRBJ1-5 TRBV9 NA NA CASSVDGGEDQPQHF TGTGCCAGCAGCGTAGACGGAGGAGAAGATCAGCCCCAGCATTTT
TRBJ1-1 TRBV6-5 NA NA CASSRGGGETEAFF TGTGCCAGCAGCAGGGGAGGGGGGGAAACTGAAGCTTTCTTT
TRBJ2-2 TRBV19 TRBD2 NA CASSRRLAGGPSTGELFF TGTGCCAGTAGTCGTAGACTAGCGGGAGGGCCGAGTACCGGGGAGCTGTTTTTT
TRBJ2-7 TRBV7-2 NA NA CASSPPLTNSYEQYF TGTGCCAGCAGCCCCCCCCTTACTAACTCCTACGAGCAGTACTTC
TRBJ2-3 TRBV5-1 NA NA CASSLGGSSGSDTQYF TGCGCCAGCAGCTTGGGCGGGTCGAGCGGGTCAGATACGCAGTATTTT